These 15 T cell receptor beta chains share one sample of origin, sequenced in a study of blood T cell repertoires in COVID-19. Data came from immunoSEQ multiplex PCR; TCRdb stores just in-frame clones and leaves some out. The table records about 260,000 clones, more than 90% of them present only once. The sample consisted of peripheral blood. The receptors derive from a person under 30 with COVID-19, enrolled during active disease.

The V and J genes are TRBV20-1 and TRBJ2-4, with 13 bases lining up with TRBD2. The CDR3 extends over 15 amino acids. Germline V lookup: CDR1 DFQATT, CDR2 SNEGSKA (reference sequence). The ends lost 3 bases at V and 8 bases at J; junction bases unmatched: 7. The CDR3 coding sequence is TGCAGTGCTAGTCGGACTAGCGGGAGACCGGACATTCAGTACTTC. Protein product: CSASRTSGRPDIQYF.

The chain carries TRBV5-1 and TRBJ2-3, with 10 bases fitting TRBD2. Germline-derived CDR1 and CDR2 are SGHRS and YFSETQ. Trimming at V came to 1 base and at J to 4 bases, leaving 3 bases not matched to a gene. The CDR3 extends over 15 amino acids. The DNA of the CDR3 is TGCGCCAGCAGCTTGCCTAGCGGGAGACCAGATACGCAGTATTTT. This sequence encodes CASSLPSGRPDTQYF.

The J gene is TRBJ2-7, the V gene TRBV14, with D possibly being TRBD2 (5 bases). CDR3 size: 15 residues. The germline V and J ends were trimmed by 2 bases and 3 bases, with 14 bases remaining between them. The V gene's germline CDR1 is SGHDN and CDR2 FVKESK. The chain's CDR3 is CASSQKLGNRYEQYF. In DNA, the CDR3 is TGTGCCAGCAGCCAAAAACTAGGGAACCGCTACGAGCAGTACTTC. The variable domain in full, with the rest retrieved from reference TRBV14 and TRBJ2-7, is EAGVTQFPSHSVIEKGQTVTLRCDPISGHDNLYWYRRVMGKEIKFLLHFVKESKQDESGMPNNRFLAERTGGTYSTLKVQPAELEDSGVYFCASSQKLGNRYEQYFGPGTRLTVT.

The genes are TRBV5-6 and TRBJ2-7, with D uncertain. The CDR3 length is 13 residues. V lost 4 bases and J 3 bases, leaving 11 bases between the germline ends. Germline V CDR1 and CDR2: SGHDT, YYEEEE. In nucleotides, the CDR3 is TGTGCCAGCAGCCGAGGAAATATCTACGAGCAGTACTTC. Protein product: CASSRGNIYEQYF.

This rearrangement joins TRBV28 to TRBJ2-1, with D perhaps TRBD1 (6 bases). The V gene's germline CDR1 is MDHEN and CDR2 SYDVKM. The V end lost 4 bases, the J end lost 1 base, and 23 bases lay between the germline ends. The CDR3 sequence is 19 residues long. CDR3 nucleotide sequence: TGTGCCAGCAGTTGGTCGGAACAGGGTCAGCTTGTATCCTACAATGAGCAGTTCTTC. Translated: CASSWSEQGQLVSYNEQFF.

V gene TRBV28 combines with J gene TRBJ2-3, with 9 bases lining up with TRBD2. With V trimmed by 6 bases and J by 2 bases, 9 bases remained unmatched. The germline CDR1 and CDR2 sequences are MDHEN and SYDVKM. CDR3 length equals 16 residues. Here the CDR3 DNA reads TGTGCCAGCAGCTCCACGACTAGCGGCCCCACAGATACGCAGTATTTT. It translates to CASSSTTSGPTDTQYF.

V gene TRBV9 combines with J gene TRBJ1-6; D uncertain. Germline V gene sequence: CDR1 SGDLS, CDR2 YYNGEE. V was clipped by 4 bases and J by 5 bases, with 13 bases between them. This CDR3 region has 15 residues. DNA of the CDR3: TGTGCCAGCAGCCCAGGAGGGCTAAATAATTCACCCCTCCACTTT. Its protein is CASSPGGLNNSPLHF.

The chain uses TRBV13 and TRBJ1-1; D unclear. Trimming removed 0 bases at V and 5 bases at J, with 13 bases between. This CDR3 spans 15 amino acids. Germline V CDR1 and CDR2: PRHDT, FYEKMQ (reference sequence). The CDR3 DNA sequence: TGTGCCAGCAGCTTAGGGCCAGGCTCTGGAACTGAAGCTTTCTTT. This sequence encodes CASSLGPGSGTEAFF.

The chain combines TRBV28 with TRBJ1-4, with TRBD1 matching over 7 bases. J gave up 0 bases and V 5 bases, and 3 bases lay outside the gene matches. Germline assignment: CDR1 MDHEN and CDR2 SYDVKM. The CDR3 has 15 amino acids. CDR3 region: CASSPQGATNEKLFF. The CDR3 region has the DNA TGTGCCAGCAGTCCTCAGGGGGCAACTAATGAAAAACTGTTTTTT.

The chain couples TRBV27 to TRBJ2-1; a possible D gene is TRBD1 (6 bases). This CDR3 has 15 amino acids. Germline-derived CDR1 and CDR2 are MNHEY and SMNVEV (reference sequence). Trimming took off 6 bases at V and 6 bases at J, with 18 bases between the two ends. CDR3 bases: TGTGCCAGCAGGACGGGGCCCAAAGGGGGCAATGAGCAGTTCTTC. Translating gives CASRTGPKGGNEQFF.

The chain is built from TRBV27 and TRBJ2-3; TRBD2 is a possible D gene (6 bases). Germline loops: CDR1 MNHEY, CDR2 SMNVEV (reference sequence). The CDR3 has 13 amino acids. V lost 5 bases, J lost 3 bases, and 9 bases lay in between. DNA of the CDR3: TGTGCCAGCAGTGGGAGGAATACAGATACGCAGTATTTT. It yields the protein CASSGRNTDTQYF.

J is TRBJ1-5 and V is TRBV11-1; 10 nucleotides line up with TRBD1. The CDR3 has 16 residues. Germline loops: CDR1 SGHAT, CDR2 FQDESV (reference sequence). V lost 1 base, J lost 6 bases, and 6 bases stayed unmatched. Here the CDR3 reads CASSLGTGTGVQPQHF. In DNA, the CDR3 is TGTGCCAGCAGCTTAGGTACGGGGACAGGGGTTCAGCCCCAGCATTTT.

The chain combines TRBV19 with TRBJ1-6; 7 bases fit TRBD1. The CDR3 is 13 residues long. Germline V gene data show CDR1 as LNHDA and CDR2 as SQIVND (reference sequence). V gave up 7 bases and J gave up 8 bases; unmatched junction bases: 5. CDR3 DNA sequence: TGTGCCAGTATGGGGGACAGCTATTCACCCCTCCACTTT. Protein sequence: CASMGDSYSPLHF.

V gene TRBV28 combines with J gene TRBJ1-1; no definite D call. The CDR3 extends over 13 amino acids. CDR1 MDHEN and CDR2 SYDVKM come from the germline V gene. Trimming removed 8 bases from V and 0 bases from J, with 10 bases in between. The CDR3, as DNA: TGTGCCAGCCGGGGAGCGATGAACACTGAAGCTTTCTTT. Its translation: CASRGAMNTEAFF. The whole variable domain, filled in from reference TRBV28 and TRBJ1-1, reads DVKVTQSSRYLVKRTGEKVFLECVQDMDHENMFWYRQDPGLGLRLIYFSYDVKMKEKGDIPEGYSVSREKKERFSLILESASTNQTSMYLCASRGAMNTEAFFGQGTRLTVV.

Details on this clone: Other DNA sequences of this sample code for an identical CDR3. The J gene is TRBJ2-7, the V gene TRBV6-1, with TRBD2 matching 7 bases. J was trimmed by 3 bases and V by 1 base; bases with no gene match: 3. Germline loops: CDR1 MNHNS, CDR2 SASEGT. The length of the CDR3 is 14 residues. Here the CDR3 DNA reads TGTGCCAGCAGTGAAGTTGGCGGGAGCTACGAGCAGTACTTC. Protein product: CASSEVGGSYEQYF.